This T cell receptor (beta chain) was obtained from a study of blood T cell repertoires in COVID-19. Only in-frame clones appear in the TCRdb table, and some are missing; sequencing was by immunoSEQ multiplex PCR. Of 300,000 to 350,000 clones listed, roughly 89% were seen once; the top ten hold approximately 4.5%. This TCR was sampled from a woman aged 18-30 years with acute COVID-19. The sample consisted of PBMCs or T cells enriched from blood (not recorded which).

CDR3 nucleotides: TGTGCCAGCAGCGATCGACTAGCGGGAGACGAGCAGTACTTC. The encoded protein is CASSDRLAGDEQYF. The chain links TRBV9 to TRBJ2-7, with TRBD2 matching over 12 bases. The V and J ends lost 3 bases and 5 bases, in that order; junction bases with no gene match: 3. This CDR3 has 14 residues. CDR1 and CDR2 (germline): SGDLS, YYNGEE.